These 4 T cell receptor beta chains were sequenced from one sample in a study of cytomegalovirus exposure and HLA in healthy donors. PCR employed 60 Vbeta and 13 Jbeta primers. Clones were sequenced by immunoSEQ multiplex PCR, and TCRdb holds only the in-frame ones, with some missing. The data show around 170,000 clones, approximately 78% seen once. Sequenced sample: PBMCs. The receptor source for this set is a woman aged 18-35 years in good health and CMV-seronegative.

The chain carries TRBV10-2 and TRBJ2-1; D ambiguous. Germline CDR1 is WSHSY and CDR2 is SAAADI. V dropped 4 bases and J dropped 9 bases, with 7 bases sitting between them. The CDR3 loop spans 11 amino acids. The CDR3 DNA follows: TGCGCCAGCAGTGGGGCGACTGAGCAGTTCTTC. Its translation: CASSGATEQFF.

The chain carries TRBV5-1 and TRBJ2-1; TRBD1 might be the D (5 bases). CDR3 length: 17 residues. V lost 0 bases and J lost 1, with 14 bases in between. Germline V lookup: CDR1 SGHRS, CDR2 YFSETQ. The CDR3 DNA follows: TGCGCCAGCAGCTTGGCAGTGGGGCCCCCGTCCTACAATGAGCAGTTCTTC. It specifies CASSLAVGPPSYNEQFF.

The rearrangement uses TRBV9 and TRBJ1-5, with unresolved D. The CDR3 length is 14 residues. With 0 bases removed from V and 10 bases from J, the gap between germline ends came to 14 bases. The germline gives CDR1 SGDLS, CDR2 YYNGEE. The CDR3 region has the DNA TGTGCCAGCAGCGTAGCGGCAGACTTTAGCCCCCAGCATTTT. Its protein is CASSVAADFSPQHF.

The chain's CDR3 is CASSVLSGLFSLNTEAFF. Written as DNA, the CDR3 is TGTGCCAGCAGTGTGTTATCTGGGCTCTTTTCCCTGAACACTGAAGCTTTCTTT. The chain combines TRBV6-1 with TRBJ1-1; D not resolved. V was trimmed by 4 bases and J by 0 bases, leaving 21 bases between them. Germline values: CDR1 MNHNS, CDR2 SASEGT. This CDR3 has 18 residues.